Following are 4 T cell receptor beta chains from one sample sequenced in a study of shared clonotypes between healthy human individuals. Clones were sequenced by immunoSEQ multiplex PCR, and TCRdb holds only the in-frame ones, with some missing. The sample gives about 2 million clones, less than 95% of which show up once; about 1.1% is in the top ten. Naive CD8 cells lacked CD45RO, underwent positive selection for CCR7 and left out terminally differentiated effector memory CD45RA+ cells. The sample taken for sequencing was naive CD8+ T cells sorted from blood. The source is a man between 18 and 35 years old in good health.

V usage is TRBV5-6 and J usage is TRBJ2-7; D uncertain. In germline, CDR1 is SGHDT, CDR2 YYEEEE. There are 13 residues in the CDR3. V was cut by 0 bases and J by 2 bases, with 6 bases left in between. CDR3 region: CASSLVPTYEQYF. CDR3 coding DNA: TGTGCCAGCAGCTTGGTTCCCACCTACGAGCAGTACTTC.

The chain links TRBV28 to TRBJ1-4; no definite D call. The V gene lost 7 bases and the J gene lost 8 bases, with 20 bases spanning the gap. The CDR3 loop spans 15 amino acids. Germline assignment: CDR1 MDHEN and CDR2 SYDVKM. CDR3 bases: TGTGCCAGCATTAGGCGAAATGAAGGTCACGAAAAACTGTTTTTT. It encodes CASIRRNEGHEKLFF.

The chain links TRBV11-2 to TRBJ2-1, with D tentatively TRBD2 (5 bases). Germline CDR1 and CDR2: SGHAT and FQNNGV. The V end was cut by 2 bases, the J end by 4 bases, with 12 bases between. The CDR3 sequence is 15 residues long. The CDR3 region is CASSLTRESYNEQFF. The CDR3 DNA is TGTGCCAGCAGCTTAACTAGAGAGAGTTACAATGAGCAGTTCTTC.

V usage is TRBV5-6 and J usage is TRBJ1-4; TRBD1 might be the D (5 bases). The germline CDR1 and CDR2 sequences are SGHDT and YYEEEE. V was pared by 3 bases and J by 6 bases, with 24 bases between. CDR3 length: 18 amino acids. CDR3: CASSSGDLRGIWDEKLFF. CDR3 nucleotide sequence: TGTGCCAGCAGCTCCGGGGACCTACGGGGGATCTGGGATGAAAAACTGTTTTTT.